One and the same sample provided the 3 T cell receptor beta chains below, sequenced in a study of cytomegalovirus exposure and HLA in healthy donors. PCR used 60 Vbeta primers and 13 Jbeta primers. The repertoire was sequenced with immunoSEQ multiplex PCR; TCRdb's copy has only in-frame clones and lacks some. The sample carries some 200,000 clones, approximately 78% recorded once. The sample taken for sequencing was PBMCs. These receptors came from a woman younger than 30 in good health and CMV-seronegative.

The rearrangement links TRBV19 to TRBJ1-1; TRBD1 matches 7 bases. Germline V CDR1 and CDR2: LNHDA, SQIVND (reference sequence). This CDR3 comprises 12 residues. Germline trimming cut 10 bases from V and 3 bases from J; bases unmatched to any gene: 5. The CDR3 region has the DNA TGTGCCACCACGACAGGGCACACTGAAGCTTTCTTT. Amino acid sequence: CATTTGHTEAFF.

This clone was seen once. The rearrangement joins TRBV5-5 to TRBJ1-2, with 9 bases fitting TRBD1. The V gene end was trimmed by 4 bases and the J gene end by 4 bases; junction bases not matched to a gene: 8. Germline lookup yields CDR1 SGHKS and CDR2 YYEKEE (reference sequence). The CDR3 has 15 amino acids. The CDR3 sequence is CASSSTGGVGYGYTF. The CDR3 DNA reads TGTGCCAGCAGCAGTACAGGGGGCGTTGGCTATGGCTACACCTTC.

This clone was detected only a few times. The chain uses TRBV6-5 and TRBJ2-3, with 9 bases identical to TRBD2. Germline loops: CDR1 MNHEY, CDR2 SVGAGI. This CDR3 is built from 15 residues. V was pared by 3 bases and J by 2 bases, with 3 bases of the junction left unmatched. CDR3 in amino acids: CASSYSSGDTDTQYF. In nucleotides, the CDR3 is TGTGCCAGCAGTTATTCTAGCGGGGACACAGATACGCAGTATTTT.